The clone carrying this T cell receptor beta chain was recorded a few times. Sequencing used immunoSEQ multiplex PCR; TCRdb keeps in-frame clones, though not all of them. The sample records about 180,000 clones, around 85% being singletons. This entry belongs to a study of blood T cell repertoires in COVID-19. Across the study: In each case, the material was cDNA or gDNA derived from T cells, B-cell-depleted T cells, or PBMCs.

The germline CDR1 and CDR2 sequences are SGDLS and YYNGEE. J was trimmed by 2 bases and V by 4 bases; bases with no gene match: 8. The CDR3 has 16 amino acids. The TCR sequence derives from a man in his sixties with acute or convalescent COVID-19. Sequenced: peripheral blood. The chain carries TRBV9 and TRBJ2-2, with TRBD2 identical over 7 bases. The CDR3, as DNA: TGTGCCAGCAGCCCGAGGGCGGGAGCAAACACCGGGGAGCTGTTTTTT. This gives the protein CASSPRAGANTGELFF.